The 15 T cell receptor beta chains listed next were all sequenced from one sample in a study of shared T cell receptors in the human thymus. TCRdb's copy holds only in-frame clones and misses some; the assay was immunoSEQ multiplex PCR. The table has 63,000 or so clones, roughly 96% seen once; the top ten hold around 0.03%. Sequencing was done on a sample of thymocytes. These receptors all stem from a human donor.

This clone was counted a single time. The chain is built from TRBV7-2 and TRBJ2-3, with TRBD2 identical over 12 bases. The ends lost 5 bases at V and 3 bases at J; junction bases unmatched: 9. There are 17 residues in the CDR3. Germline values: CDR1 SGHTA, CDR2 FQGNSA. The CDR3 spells CASSASPSGGATDTQYF. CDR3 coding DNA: TGTGCCAGCAGCGCGAGCCCTAGCGGGGGGGCGACAGATACGCAGTATTTT.

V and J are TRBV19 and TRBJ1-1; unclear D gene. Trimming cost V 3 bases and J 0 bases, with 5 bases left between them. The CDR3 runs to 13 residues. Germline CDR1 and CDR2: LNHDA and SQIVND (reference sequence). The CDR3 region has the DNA TGTGCCAGTAGTATTGGGATGAACACTGAAGCTTTCTTT. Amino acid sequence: CASSIGMNTEAFF.

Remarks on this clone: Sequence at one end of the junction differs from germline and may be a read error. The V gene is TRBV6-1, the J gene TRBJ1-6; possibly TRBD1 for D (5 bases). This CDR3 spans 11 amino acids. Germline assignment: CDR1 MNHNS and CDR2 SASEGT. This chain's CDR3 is CASSDGLWDSF. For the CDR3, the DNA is TGTGCCAGCAGTGATGGGTTATGGGACTCCTTT.

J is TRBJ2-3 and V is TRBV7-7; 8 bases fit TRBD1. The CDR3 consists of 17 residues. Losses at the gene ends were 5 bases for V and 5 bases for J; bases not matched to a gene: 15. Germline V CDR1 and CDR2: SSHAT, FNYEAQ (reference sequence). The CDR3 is CASSPIGGQARRDTQYF. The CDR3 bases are TGTGCCAGCAGCCCAATTGGGGGACAGGCGCGAAGAGATACGCAGTATTTT.

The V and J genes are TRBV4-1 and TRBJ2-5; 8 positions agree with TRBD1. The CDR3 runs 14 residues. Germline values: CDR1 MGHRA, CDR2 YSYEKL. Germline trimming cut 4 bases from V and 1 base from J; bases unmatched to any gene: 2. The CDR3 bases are TGCGCCAGCAGCCCAGGACAGGGCCAAGAGACCCAGTACTTC. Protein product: CASSPGQGQETQYF.

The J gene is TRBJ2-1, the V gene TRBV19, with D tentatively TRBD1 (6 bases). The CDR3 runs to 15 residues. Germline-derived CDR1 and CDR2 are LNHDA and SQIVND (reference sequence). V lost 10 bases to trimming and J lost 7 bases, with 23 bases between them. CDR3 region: CATKSRRGWVNEQFF. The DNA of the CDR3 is TGTGCCACCAAGTCTCGCAGGGGTTGGGTGAATGAGCAGTTCTTC.

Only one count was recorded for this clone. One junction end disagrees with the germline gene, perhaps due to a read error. The CDR3 bases are TGTGCCAGCAGCGAAGACAGAGGCGCTGAAGCTTTCTTT. It encodes CASSEDRGAEAFF. This chain uses TRBV14 with TRBJ1-1, with D possibly matching TRBD1 (5 bases). Looked up from germline, CDR1 is SGHDN and CDR2 is FVKESK. This CDR3 is built from 13 residues.

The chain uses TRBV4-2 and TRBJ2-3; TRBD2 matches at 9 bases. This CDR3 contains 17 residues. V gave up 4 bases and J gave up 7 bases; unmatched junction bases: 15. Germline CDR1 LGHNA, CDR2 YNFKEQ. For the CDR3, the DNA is TGTGCCAGCAGCCTCCTTTGGGGAGCGGGGGGACCAAATACGCAGTATTTT. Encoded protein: CASSLLWGAGGPNTQYF.

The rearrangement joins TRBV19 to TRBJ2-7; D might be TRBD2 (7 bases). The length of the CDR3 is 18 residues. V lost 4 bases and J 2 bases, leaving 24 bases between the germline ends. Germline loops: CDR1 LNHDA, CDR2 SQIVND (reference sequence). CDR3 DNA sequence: TGTGCCAGTAGTAGTGGCTGGGGGGGGGCCCCGAGACCCTACGAGCAGTACTTC. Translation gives CASSSGWGGAPRPYEQYF.

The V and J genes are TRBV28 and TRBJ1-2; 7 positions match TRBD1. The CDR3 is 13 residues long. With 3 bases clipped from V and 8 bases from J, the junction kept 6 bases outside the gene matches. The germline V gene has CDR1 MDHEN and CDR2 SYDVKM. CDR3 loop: CASSFEGAGGYTF. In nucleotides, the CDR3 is TGTGCCAGCAGTTTCGAGGGGGCTGGGGGCTACACCTTC.

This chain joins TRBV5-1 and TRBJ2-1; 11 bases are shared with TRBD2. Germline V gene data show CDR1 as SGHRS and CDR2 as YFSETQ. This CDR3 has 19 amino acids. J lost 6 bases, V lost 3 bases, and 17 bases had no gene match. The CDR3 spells CASSYKIGVAGGPGNEQFF. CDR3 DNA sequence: TGCGCCAGCAGCTACAAGATCGGGGTAGCGGGGGGGCCGGGCAATGAGCAGTTCTTC.

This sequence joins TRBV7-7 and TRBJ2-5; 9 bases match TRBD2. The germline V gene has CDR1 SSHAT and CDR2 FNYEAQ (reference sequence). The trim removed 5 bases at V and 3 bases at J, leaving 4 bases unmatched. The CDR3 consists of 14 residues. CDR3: CASSHQRGEETQYF. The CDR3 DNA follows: TGTGCCAGCAGCCACCAGCGGGGGGAAGAGACCCAGTACTTC.

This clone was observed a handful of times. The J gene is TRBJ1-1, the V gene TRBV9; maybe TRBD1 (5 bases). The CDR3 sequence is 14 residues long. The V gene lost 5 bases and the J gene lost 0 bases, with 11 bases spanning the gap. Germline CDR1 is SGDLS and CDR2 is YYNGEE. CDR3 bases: TGTGCCAGCAGACCAGGACACATGAACACTGAAGCTTTCTTT. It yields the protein CASRPGHMNTEAFF. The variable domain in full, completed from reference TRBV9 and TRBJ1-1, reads DSGVTQTPKHLITATGQRVTLRCSPRSGDLSVYWYQQSLDQGLQFLIQYYNGEERAKGNILERFSAQQFPDLHSELNLSSLELGDSALYFCASRPGHMNTEAFFGQGTRLTVV.

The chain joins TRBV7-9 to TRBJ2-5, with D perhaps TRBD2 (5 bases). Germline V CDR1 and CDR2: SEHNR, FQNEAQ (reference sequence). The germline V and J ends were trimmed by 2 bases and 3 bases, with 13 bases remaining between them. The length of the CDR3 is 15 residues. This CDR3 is CASSLYSRGKETQYF. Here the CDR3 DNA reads TGTGCCAGCAGCTTATATAGCCGGGGAAAAGAGACCCAGTACTTC. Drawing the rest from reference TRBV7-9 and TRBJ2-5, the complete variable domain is DTGVSQNPRHKITKRGQNVTFRCDPISEHNRLYWYRQTLGQGPEFLTYFQNEAQLEKSRLLSDRFSAERPKGSFSTLEIQRTEQGDSAMYLCASSLYSRGKETQYFGPGTRLLVL.

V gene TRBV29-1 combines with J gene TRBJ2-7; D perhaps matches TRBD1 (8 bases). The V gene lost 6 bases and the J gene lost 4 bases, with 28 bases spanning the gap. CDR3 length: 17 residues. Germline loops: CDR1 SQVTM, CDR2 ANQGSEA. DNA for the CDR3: TGCAGCGTCGCAAAAACTTTATCGACAGGGGAGGGGTACGAGCAGTACTTC. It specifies CSVAKTLSTGEGYEQYF.